Presented here are 2 T cell receptor beta chains from one specimen sequenced in a study of blood T cell repertoires in COVID-19. Here immunoSEQ multiplex PCR was the method, and the copy in TCRdb shows in-frame clones only, minus some. Found here are more than 250,000 clones, 88% of them singletons; the top ten hold approximately 0.7%. The sequenced sample consisted of peripheral blood. All receptors derive from a human donor in a cohort sampled during active COVID-19.

The rearrangement uses TRBV27 and TRBJ2-7; TRBD1 matches 12 bases. V lost 6 bases, J lost 4 bases, and 16 bases stayed unmatched. This CDR3 spans 18 amino acids. In germline, CDR1 is MNHEY, CDR2 SMNVEV (reference sequence). CDR3 sequence: CASRGWGPGTGGGYEQYF. For the CDR3, the DNA is TGTGCCAGCAGGGGATGGGGCCCTGGGACAGGGGGCGGGTACGAGCAGTACTTC.

The chain links TRBV30 to TRBJ2-7; the match to TRBD2 covers 10 bases. The V segment lost 3 bases and the J segment 7 bases; nucleotides outside the gene matches: 12. The V gene's germline CDR1 is GTSNPN and CDR2 SVGIG (reference sequence). CDR3 length equals 15 residues. CDR3 bases: TGTGCCTGGAGACAAAGAAGCGGGAGGGCAGGAGAGCAGTACTTC. It specifies CAWRQRSGRAGEQYF.